This T cell receptor (beta chain) was profiled in a study of OX40 agonist ivuxolimab in advanced cancers. Study context: The dose-escalation cohort was about 83% male, with a mean age of approximately 61 years, ranging about 20 to 85. Whole-study results and caveats: Among the nonresponders, some also had low normalized T-cell clonal expansion.

Libraries were prepared by immunoSEQ multiplex PCR; TCRdb keeps only in-frame clonotypes and omits some of them. The sample consists of approximately 75,000 clones, around nine tenths of them appearing once. The V end was cut by 0 bases, the J end by 8 bases, with 11 bases between. CDR3 length equals 14 residues. Germline values: CDR1 SGHAT, CDR2 FQNNGV. Note on this clone: Its antigen is unidentified.

The sequencing here drew on CD4+ or CD8+ T cells sorted from blood, taken in a trial of the OX40 agonist ivuxolimab. The chain couples TRBV11-2 to TRBJ2-4; maybe TRBD2 (5 bases). The TCR sequence derives from an adult with an advanced solid tumor such as melanoma, head and neck, liver or kidney cancer. Here the CDR3 DNA reads TGTGCCAGCAGCTTAGACCGAGGGTACGACATTCAGTACTTC. Its protein is CASSLDRGYDIQYF.